This TCR beta chain came from a study of response to subunit inactivated influenza vaccine. Turning to this clonotype: Its target is unknown.

General study points: There was a suggestion from the authors that each seasonal influenza vaccination recruits few new T cells.

In TCRdb, the RT-PCR reads were re-called with MiXCR into one record per CDR3 protein. The data hold some 850,000 distinct CDR3 sequences, with approximately 18% observed a single time. The CDR3 spans 15 residues. V was clipped by 3 bases and J by 7 bases, with 16 bases between them. The germline gives CDR1 SGHTA, CDR2 FQGNSA. This chain links TRBV7-2 with TRBJ1-5, with a tentative D call TRBD1 (5 bases). The TCR sequence derives from a man aged 50 to 59 who received an inactivated influenza vaccine. The sequences come from PBMCs from blood, collected more than 4 days after vaccination. The chain's CDR3 is CASSFRPGGGQPQHF. Written as DNA, the CDR3 is TGTGCCAGCAGCTTTCGACCCGGGGGAGGGCAGCCCCAGCATTTT.